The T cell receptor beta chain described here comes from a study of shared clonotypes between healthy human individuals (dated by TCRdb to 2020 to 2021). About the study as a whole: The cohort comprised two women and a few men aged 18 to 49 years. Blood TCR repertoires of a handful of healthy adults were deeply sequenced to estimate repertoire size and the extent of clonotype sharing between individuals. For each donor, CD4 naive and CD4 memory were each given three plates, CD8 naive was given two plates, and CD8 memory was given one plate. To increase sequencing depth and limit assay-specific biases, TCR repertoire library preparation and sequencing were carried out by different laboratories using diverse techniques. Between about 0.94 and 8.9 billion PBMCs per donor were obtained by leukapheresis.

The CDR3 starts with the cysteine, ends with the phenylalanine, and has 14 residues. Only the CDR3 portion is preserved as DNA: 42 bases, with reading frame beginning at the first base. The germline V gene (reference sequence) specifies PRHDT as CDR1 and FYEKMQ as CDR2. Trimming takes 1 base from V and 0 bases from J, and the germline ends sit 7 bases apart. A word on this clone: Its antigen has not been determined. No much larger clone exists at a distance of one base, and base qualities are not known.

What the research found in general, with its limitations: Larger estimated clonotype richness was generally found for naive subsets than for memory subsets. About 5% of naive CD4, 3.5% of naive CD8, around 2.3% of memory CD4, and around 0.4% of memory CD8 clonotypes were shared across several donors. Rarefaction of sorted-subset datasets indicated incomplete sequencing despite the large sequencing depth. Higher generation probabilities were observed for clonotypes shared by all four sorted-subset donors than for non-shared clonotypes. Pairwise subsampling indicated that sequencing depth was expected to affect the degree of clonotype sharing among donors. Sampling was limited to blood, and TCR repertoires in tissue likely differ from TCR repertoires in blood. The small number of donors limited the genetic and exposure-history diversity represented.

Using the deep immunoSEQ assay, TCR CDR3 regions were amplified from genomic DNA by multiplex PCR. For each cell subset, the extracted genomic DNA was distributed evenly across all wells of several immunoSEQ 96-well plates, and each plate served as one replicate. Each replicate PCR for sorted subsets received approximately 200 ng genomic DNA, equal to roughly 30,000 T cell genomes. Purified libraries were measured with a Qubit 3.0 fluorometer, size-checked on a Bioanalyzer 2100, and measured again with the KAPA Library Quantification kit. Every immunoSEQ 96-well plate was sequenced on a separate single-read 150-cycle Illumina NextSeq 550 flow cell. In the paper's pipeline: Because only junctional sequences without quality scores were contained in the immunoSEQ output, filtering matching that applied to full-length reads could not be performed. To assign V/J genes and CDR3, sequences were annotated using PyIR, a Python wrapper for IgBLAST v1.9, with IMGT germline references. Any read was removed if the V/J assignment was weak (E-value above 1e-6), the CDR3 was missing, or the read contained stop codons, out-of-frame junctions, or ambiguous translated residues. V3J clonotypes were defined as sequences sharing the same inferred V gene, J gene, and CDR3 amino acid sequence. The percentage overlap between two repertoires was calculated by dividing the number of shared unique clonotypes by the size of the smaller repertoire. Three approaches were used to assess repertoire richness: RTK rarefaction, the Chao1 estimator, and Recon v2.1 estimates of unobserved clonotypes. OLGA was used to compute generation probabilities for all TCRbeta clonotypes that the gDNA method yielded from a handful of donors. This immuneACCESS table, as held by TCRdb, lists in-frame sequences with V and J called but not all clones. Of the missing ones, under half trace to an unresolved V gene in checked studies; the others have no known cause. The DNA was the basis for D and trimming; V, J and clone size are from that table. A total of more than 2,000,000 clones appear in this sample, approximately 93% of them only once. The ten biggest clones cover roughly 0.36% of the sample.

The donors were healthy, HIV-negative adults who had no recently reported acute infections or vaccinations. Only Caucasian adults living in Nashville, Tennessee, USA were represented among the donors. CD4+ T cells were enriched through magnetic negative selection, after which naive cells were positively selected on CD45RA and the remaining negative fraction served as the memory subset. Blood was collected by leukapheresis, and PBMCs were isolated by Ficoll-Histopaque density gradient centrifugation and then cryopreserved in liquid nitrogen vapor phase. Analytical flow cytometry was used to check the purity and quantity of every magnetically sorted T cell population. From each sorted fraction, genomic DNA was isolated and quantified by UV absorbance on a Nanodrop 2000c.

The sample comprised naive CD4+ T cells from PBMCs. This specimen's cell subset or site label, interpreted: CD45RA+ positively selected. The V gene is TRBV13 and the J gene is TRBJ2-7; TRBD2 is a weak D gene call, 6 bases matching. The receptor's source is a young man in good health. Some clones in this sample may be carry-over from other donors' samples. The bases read TGTGCCAGCAGCTTAGTCGGGAGCTCCTACGAGCAGTACTTC. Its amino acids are CASSLVGSSYEQYF.